This T cell receptor (beta chain) comes out of a study of glioma-infiltrating T cells. Study observations and caveats: Only very few CDR3 sequences appeared in both tissue and blood. Above-expected tissue-blood divergence occurred in all gliomas, most in low-grade ones.

Notes on this clonotype: As yet, its antigen is unknown.

Amplification of TCR alpha and beta CDR3 regions from RNA used iRepertoire nested multiplex PCR. TCRdb reprocessed the multiplex PCR reads via MiXCR and lists one record per CDR3 protein. The sample records about 93,000 distinct CDR3 sequences, 35% to 45% being singletons. The V and J ends lost 5 bases and 6 bases, in that order; junction bases with no gene match: 10. Looked up from germline, CDR1 is SGHAT and CDR2 is FQDESV (reference sequence). The CDR3 loop spans 15 amino acids. Sequencing was performed on glioma tissue, nonneoplastic brain tissue, or PBMCs (not recorded which). This chain links TRBV11-1 with TRBJ1-1; 9 positions match TRBD1. This sequence originates from a human donor with low-grade glioma or glioblastoma, undergoing nonglioma brain surgery, or in good health (not recorded which). CDR3: CASSLIDRGVPEAFF. As DNA, the CDR3 is TGTGCCAGCAGCCTCATCGACAGGGGGGTCCCTGAAGCTTTCTTT.